This T cell receptor beta chain was found in a study of CD8 T cells in Susac syndrome. With random hexamers, about 0.5 to 1 ug RNA was reverse transcribed. The immunoSEQ assay covered 54 Vbeta and 13 Jbeta segments for CDR3. MiXCR, applied by TCRdb to the immunoSEQ multiplex PCR reads, yields one record per CDR3 protein. The sample holds about 290,000 distinct CDR3 sequences; approximately 85% are singletons and the top ten take approximately 0.2%. A remark on this clonotype: No antigen is known for it.

Study results and caveats: It was acknowledged in the study that the number of individuals who were included in its TCR sequencing and HLA analysis was relatively small.

The CDR3 has 9 amino acids. Germline loops: CDR1 DFQATT, CDR2 SNEGSKA (reference sequence). What was sequenced was CD8+ T cells from PBMCs. V is TRBV20-1 and J is TRBJ1-2; D remains unclear. The clonotype was recovered from a human donor with multiple sclerosis. Here the CDR3 DNA reads TGCGGGTCCCTGGGAGGCTACACCTTC. This translates into CGSLGGYTF.